What follows are 30 T cell receptor beta chains derived from one specimen sequenced in a study of cytomegalovirus exposure and HLA in healthy donors listed by TCRdb under 2017. The protocol used for the library was the immunoSEQ multiplex PCR assay. The multiplex PCR relied on a mix of 60 forward primers for TCR Vbeta segments and 13 reverse primers for TCR Jbeta segments. In its TCRdb copy, this immuneACCESS table keeps in-frame sequences only and misses some clones. Where compared with another copy, unresolved V genes explain less than half of these, and the others have no known cause. A total of about 200,000 clones appear in this sample, roughly 68% of them only once. The leading ten clones occupy approximately 2.5% of the sample. Sequences were obtained from PBMCs. The receptors were sampled from a middle-aged man in good health and CMV-seropositive.

The V and J genes are TRBV4-2 and TRBJ2-7; D possibly corresponds to TRBD1 (6 bases). Trimming removed 1 base at V and 5 bases at J, with 15 bases between. Germline CDR1 is LGHNA and CDR2 is YNFKEQ. The CDR3 contains 15 residues. For the CDR3, the DNA is TGTGCCAGCAGCCAAGTGGGGCTTCAGGGGAACGAGCAGTACTTC. Translating gives CASSQVGLQGNEQYF.

On this clone: An end of the junction differs from the germline gene, which may be a read error. This chain links TRBV7-9 with TRBJ1-6; no clear D. Germline V gives CDR1 SEHNR, CDR2 FQNEAQ (reference sequence). The CDR3 covers 12 residues. The CDR3, as DNA: TGTTCCAGCAGCTTCAGTAATTCACCCCTCCACTTT. It translates to CSSSFSNSPLHF. Combining the CDR3 with reference TRBV7-9 and TRBJ1-6 gives the whole variable domain DTGVSQNPRHKITKRGQNVTFRCDPISEHNRLYWYRQTLGQGPEFLTYFQNEAQLEKSRLLSDRFSAERPKGSFSTLEIQRTEQGDSAMYLCSSSFSNSPLHFGNGTRLTVT.

The chain employs TRBV19 and TRBJ2-7, with 7 nucleotides matching TRBD2. This CDR3 region has 15 residues. Germline lookup yields CDR1 LNHDA and CDR2 SQIVND (reference sequence). J was trimmed by 5 bases and V by 3 bases; bases with no gene match: 10. The chain's CDR3 is CASSIMLKGGDEQYF. The CDR3 nucleotides read TGTGCCAGTAGTATCATGTTGAAGGGAGGGGACGAGCAGTACTTC.

The chain links TRBV14 to TRBJ1-2, with D perhaps matching TRBD1 (6 bases). V lost 4 bases, J lost 8 bases, and 20 bases lay in between. The germline V gene encodes CDR1 SGHDN and CDR2 FVKESK. The CDR3 contains 15 residues. In DNA form, the CDR3 reads TGTGCCAGCAGCCCACTGTATGGGGGCCGGCGGGGCTACACCTTC. This sequence encodes CASSPLYGGRRGYTF.

The chain combines TRBV7-9 with TRBJ2-5, with 15 positions matching TRBD2. V lost 5 bases to trimming and J lost 4 bases; unmatched junction nucleotides: 11. This CDR3 has 18 residues. The germline CDR1 and CDR2 sequences are SEHNR and FQNEAQ (reference sequence). DNA for the CDR3: TGTGCCAGCAGCGGACTAGCGGGGGGGCTGGGCAACGGAGAGACCCAGTACTTC. Encoded protein: CASSGLAGGLGNGETQYF. The variable domain in full, with the rest retrieved from reference TRBV7-9 and TRBJ2-5, is DTGVSQNPRHKITKRGQNVTFRCDPISEHNRLYWYRQTLGQGPEFLTYFQNEAQLEKSRLLSDRFSAERPKGSFSTLEIQRTEQGDSAMYLCASSGLAGGLGNGETQYFGPGTRLLVL.

This rearrangement joins TRBV7-9 to TRBJ2-3; D is perhaps TRBD2 (6 bases). Germline CDR1 is SEHNR and CDR2 is FQNEAQ (reference sequence). The V and J ends lost 4 bases and 2 bases respectively, with 7 bases between them. The CDR3 length is 13 residues. As DNA, the CDR3 is TGTGCCAGCAGCTGGGGGGACACAGATACGCAGTATTTT. This gives the protein CASSWGDTDTQYF.

This sequence joins TRBV5-4 and TRBJ1-1, with a possible D match to TRBD1 (6 bases). This CDR3 region has 15 residues. The ends were cut back, 3 bases at V and 4 bases at J, with 16 bases in the middle. Per germline, CDR1 SGHNT and CDR2 YYREEE (reference sequence). In DNA form, the CDR3 reads TGTGCCAGCAGCTCCGGGGGGAAGGGGGGCACTGAAGCTTTCTTT. Translating gives CASSSGGKGGTEAFF.

The gene calls are TRBV11-2 and TRBJ2-7, with TRBD1 identical over 11 bases. The CDR3 is made up of 15 amino acids. The trim removed 3 bases at V and 3 bases at J, leaving 4 bases unmatched. CDR1 is SGHAT, CDR2 FQNNGV, per germline. CDR3: CASSLTGTGGYEQYF. CDR3 sequence (DNA): TGTGCCAGCAGCTTGACCGGGACAGGGGGCTACGAGCAGTACTTC.

CDR3: CASSQSLVSGAPNYGYTF. The CDR3 DNA sequence: TGTGCCAGCAGCCAAAGTCTTGTTTCAGGGGCCCCCAACTATGGCTACACCTTC. The rearrangement joins TRBV11-2 to TRBJ1-2; D may be TRBD1 (6 bases). V lost 5 bases, J lost 2 bases, and 24 bases lay in between. This CDR3 is 18 amino acids long. CDR1 and CDR2 (germline): SGHAT, FQNNGV.

The chain recombines TRBV5-1 with TRBJ2-5, with 10 positions matching TRBD1. With V trimmed by 4 bases and J by 4 bases, 4 bases remained unmatched. The CDR3 extends over 14 amino acids. Germline V gene sequence: CDR1 SGHRS, CDR2 YFSETQ. Here the CDR3 DNA reads TGCGCCAGCAGCCCCGGGACAGGGGTAGAGACCCAGTACTTC. It codes for CASSPGTGVETQYF.

The V and J genes are TRBV7-2 and TRBJ2-7; 8 bases map to TRBD1. Germline CDR1 and CDR2: SGHTA and FQGNSA. V was pared by 5 bases and J by 3 bases, with 12 bases of the junction left unmatched. This CDR3 spans 16 amino acids. The DNA of the CDR3 is TGTGCCAGCAGCCGAGGGGACAGGACTGGAAACTACGAGCAGTACTTC. As protein: CASSRGDRTGNYEQYF.

This chain joins TRBV7-2 and TRBJ1-6; possibly TRBD1 for D (5 bases). This CDR3 contains 15 residues. The germline V and J ends were trimmed by 4 bases and 7 bases, with 14 bases remaining between them. Germline V gene sequence: CDR1 SGHTA, CDR2 FQGNSA. CDR3 sequence (DNA): TGTGCCAGCAGCTATGACAGCTATCTCAATTCACCCCTCCACTTT. Translating gives CASSYDSYLNSPLHF. Combining the CDR3 with reference TRBV7-2 and TRBJ1-6 gives the whole variable domain GAGVSQSPSNKVTEKGKDVELRCDPISGHTALYWYRQSLGQGLEFLIYFQGNSAPDKSGLPSDRFSAERTGGSVSTLTIQRTQQEDSAVYLCASSYDSYLNSPLHFGNGTRLTVT.

V usage is TRBV19 and J usage is TRBJ2-5; no definite D call. The J call may not be correct, given that the DNA end is closer to TRBJ2-7. The CDR3 is 12 amino acids. CDR1 and CDR2 (germline): LNHDA, SQIVND (reference sequence). This CDR3 is CASSQGHYEQYF. The CDR3 coding sequence is TGTGCCAGTAGTCAAGGCCACTACGAGCAGTACTTC.

V and J are TRBV11-2 and TRBJ2-2, with 9 bases identical to TRBD2. CDR3 length: 15 residues. CDR1 is SGHAT and CDR2 is FQNNGV in the germline V gene. The V segment lost 5 bases and the J segment 4 bases; nucleotides outside the gene matches: 5. The CDR3 loop is CASSRSGGLTGELFF. The CDR3 DNA follows: TGTGCCAGCAGCCGTAGCGGGGGTCTCACCGGGGAGCTGTTTTTT. Based on the CDR3 plus reference TRBV11-2 and TRBJ2-2, the full variable domain is EAGVAQSPRYKIIEKRQSVAFWCNPISGHATLYWYQQILGQGPKLLIQFQNNGVVDDSQLPKDRFSAERLKGVDSTLKIQPAKLEDSAVYLCASSRSGGLTGELFFGEGSRLTVL.

The chain recombines TRBV6-6 with TRBJ1-4; D gene uncertain. CDR1 is MNHNY, CDR2 SVGAGI, per germline (reference sequence). CDR3 length equals 13 residues. The ends were cut back, 7 bases at V and 4 bases at J, with 10 bases in the middle. CDR3 sequence (DNA): TGTGCCAGCATTGGAGTCGGTAATGAAAAACTGTTTTTT. This gives the protein CASIGVGNEKLFF.

In its sample, this clone was seen a few times. The chain employs TRBV2 and TRBJ2-1, with 12 bases aligning to TRBD2. The CDR3 consists of 17 residues. The trim removed 7 bases at V and 10 bases at J, leaving 17 bases unmatched. CDR1 and CDR2 (germline): SNHLY, FYNNEI. CDR3 protein: CASTPARLAGGPGEQFF. In DNA, the CDR3 is TGTGCCAGCACCCCCGCAAGGCTAGCGGGGGGGCCTGGCGAGCAGTTCTTC. Based on the CDR3 plus reference TRBV2 and TRBJ2-1, the full variable domain is EPEVTQTPSHQVTQMGQEVILRCVPISNHLYFYWYRQILGQKVEFLVSFYNNEISEKSEIFDDQFSVERPDGSNFTLKIRSTKLEDSAMYFCASTPARLAGGPGEQFFGPGTRLTVL.

The V call is TRBV19, the J call TRBJ1-3; no firm D call. With 6 bases removed from V and 0 bases from J, the gap between germline ends came to 9 bases. Germline values: CDR1 LNHDA, CDR2 SQIVND (reference sequence). The CDR3 has 14 amino acids. CDR3 loop: CASRRGSSGNTIYF. In DNA, the CDR3 is TGTGCCAGTAGAAGAGGGAGCTCTGGAAACACCATATATTTT.

The CDR3: CASSLVAQVGSPLHF. DNA of the CDR3: TGTGCCAGCAGCTTAGTAGCACAAGTCGGTTCACCCCTCCACTTT. This rearrangement joins TRBV7-8 to TRBJ1-6; D remains ambiguous. CDR3 size: 15 residues. V lost 1 base and J lost 9, with 13 bases in between. Germline loops: CDR1 SGHVS, CDR2 FQNEAQ.

The rearrangement links TRBV19 to TRBJ2-7, with D possibly being TRBD1 (5 bases). Germline V gene sequence: CDR1 LNHDA, CDR2 SQIVND (reference sequence). CDR3 length: 15 residues. Deletions cut 5 bases from V and 2 bases from J, with 16 bases between. The CDR3 sequence is CASSPPGLGAYEQYF. The CDR3 DNA is TGTGCCAGTAGTCCCCCAGGGTTAGGGGCCTACGAGCAGTACTTC.

The J gene is TRBJ1-3, the V gene TRBV6-1, with 7 bases identical to TRBD1. Germline V lookup: CDR1 MNHNS, CDR2 SASEGT. The CDR3 runs 15 residues. The junction had 8 bases not matched to a gene; V was cut back by 7 bases and J by 2 bases. The CDR3 region is CASILDRDPGNTIYF. In DNA, the CDR3 is TGTGCCAGCATTCTCGACAGGGACCCTGGAAACACCATATATTTT.

This clone was counted a single time. Other DNA sequences in this sample translate to the same CDR3. The rearrangement links TRBV6-5 to TRBJ2-7, with 8 bases matching TRBD1. V lost 6 bases to trimming and J lost 2 bases; unmatched junction nucleotides: 3. Per germline, CDR1 MNHEY and CDR2 SVGAGI. The length of the CDR3 is 13 residues. CDR3 amino acids: CASSPTGAYEQYF. CDR3 sequence (DNA): TGTGCCAGCAGCCCGACAGGGGCCTACGAGCAGTACTTC.

The chain carries TRBV4-1 and TRBJ1-2; a weak D match, TRBD1 (5 bases). The CDR3 has 15 amino acids. V was cut by 2 bases and J by 1 base, with 11 bases left in between. From germline, CDR1 is MGHRA and CDR2 YSYEKL. In DNA form, the CDR3 reads TGCGCCAGCAGCCAAAGGGGTGAGCTTAACTATGGCTACACCTTC. Protein sequence: CASSQRGELNYGYTF.

The chain has TRBV7-9 and TRBJ1-4; 9 bases map to TRBD1. CDR3 length: 15 residues. Germline assignment: CDR1 SEHNR and CDR2 FQNEAQ (reference sequence). With V trimmed by 6 bases and J by 2 bases, 4 bases remained unmatched. The CDR3 loop is CASSFTGGTNEKLFF. CDR3 DNA: TGTGCCAGCAGTTTCACAGGGGGCACTAATGAAAAACTGTTTTTT.

The chain uses TRBV21-1 and TRBJ1-5; the table's D call TRBD1 went unverified against the DNA. TRBV21-1 counts as a pseudogene. The CDR3 sequence is 16 residues long. CDR3 amino acids: CASSNGTDPTNQPQHF. CDR3 coding DNA: TGTGCCAGCAGCAATGGGACAGACCCAACCAATCAGCCCCAGCATTTT.

This clone appeared a single time. The CDR3 bases are TGTGCCAGCAGCATAACAGGGGACCTAAACGCTGAAGCTTTCTTT. Translation gives CASSITGDLNAEAFF. J is TRBJ1-1 and V is TRBV9; 7 bases match TRBD1. The CDR3 has 15 residues. The germline gives CDR1 SGDLS, CDR2 YYNGEE. The trim removed 4 bases at V and 6 bases at J, leaving 12 bases unmatched.

V is TRBV13 and J is TRBJ1-2; 9 positions agree with TRBD1. The CDR3 is made up of 16 amino acids. Unmatched junction bases numbered 8, after V lost 6 bases and J lost 0 bases. CDR1 and CDR2 from the germline V gene are PRHDT and FYEKMQ (reference sequence). Written as DNA, the CDR3 is TGTGCCAGCAGATATGGGACAGGGCGGACTAACTATGGCTACACCTTC. Amino acids: CASRYGTGRTNYGYTF.

This clone has more than one count but fewer than ten. The CDR3 DNA sequence: TGCGCCAGCAGCCAAGATTACAAATGGGCAGACTACGAGCAGTACTTC. It encodes CASSQDYKWADYEQYF. J is TRBJ2-7 and V is TRBV4-3; D not resolved. V was trimmed by 0 bases and J by 3 bases, leaving 15 bases between them. This CDR3 has 16 amino acids. CDR1 and CDR2 (germline): LGHNA, YSLEER.

The chain carries TRBV2 and TRBJ2-2, with D hard to call. The CDR3 sequence is 16 residues long. Germline V gene data show CDR1 as SNHLY and CDR2 as FYNNEI. V lost 3 bases and J 1 base, leaving 12 bases between the germline ends. The chain's CDR3 is CASSDYGELNTGELFF. For the CDR3, the DNA is TGTGCCAGCAGTGATTACGGAGAATTGAACACCGGGGAGCTGTTTTTT.

This clone was observed a few times. The chain uses TRBV5-1 and TRBJ2-1, with 10 nucleotides matching TRBD1. Germline CDR1 and CDR2: SGHRS and YFSETQ. The V segment lost 5 bases and the J segment 4 bases; nucleotides outside the gene matches: 9. This CDR3 is 16 amino acids long. The CDR3 DNA follows: TGCGCCAGCAGGCCAGGAGGGACAGGGGTATACAATGAGCAGTTCTTC. It specifies CASRPGGTGVYNEQFF.

This chain connects TRBV6-1 to TRBJ1-1; D is possibly TRBD1 (5 bases). Per the germline V gene, CDR1 is MNHNS and CDR2 is SASEGT. The CDR3 is 13 amino acids. V shed 7 bases and J shed 0 bases, with 9 bases lying between them. The CDR3 loop reads CASNDRLNTEAFF. CDR3 DNA sequence: TGTGCCAGCAACGACAGATTGAACACTGAAGCTTTCTTT.